Each of the 8 T cell receptor beta chains below was sequenced from the same sample in a study of T cell responses to AZD1222 COVID-19 vaccine. Profiling relied on immunoSEQ multiplex PCR, and the TCRdb table lists in-frame clones only, not all of them. The sample includes roughly 100,000 clones, over 70% of them seen just once. Sequenced material: peripheral blood, taken on day 0 of AZD1222 vaccination. The receptor set was obtained from an adult in good health.

Only a few counts were recorded for this clone. The chain uses TRBV10-1 and TRBJ2-7, with 8 bases that match TRBD2. The J segment lost 5 bases and the V segment lost 5 bases, leaving 8 bases of the junction unmatched. There are 14 residues in the CDR3. The germline V gene has CDR1 WNHNN and CDR2 SYGVQD (reference sequence). DNA for the CDR3: TGCGCCAGCAGTAAAGCGGGAGAAAGAGACGAGCAGTACTTC. Its translation: CASSKAGERDEQYF.

The genes are TRBV10-2 and TRBJ1-1; D gene ambiguous. V lost 0 bases, J lost 0 bases, and 5 bases lay in between. The CDR3 runs 14 residues. Germline CDR1 and CDR2: WSHSY and SAAADI. CDR3 sequence reads: CASSESALNTEAFF. The DNA of the CDR3 is TGCGCCAGCAGTGAGTCCGCCCTGAACACTGAAGCTTTCTTT.

The V call is TRBV10-2, the J call TRBJ2-7; TRBD2 aligns across 9 bases. CDR3 size: 15 residues. Per germline, CDR1 WSHSY and CDR2 SAAADI. Trimming cost V 2 bases and J 2 bases; bases outside gene matches: 4. The chain's CDR3 is CASSEEASGTYEQYF. The CDR3 DNA reads as TGCGCCAGCAGTGAGGAGGCTAGCGGGACCTACGAGCAGTACTTC.

The rearrangement links TRBV18 to TRBJ1-6, with D possibly TRBD1 on 6 matching bases. The V end was cut by 4 bases, the J end by 9 bases, with 13 bases between. The germline V gene encodes CDR1 KGHSH and CDR2 LQKENI. The CDR3 is 14 residues long. The CDR3 region is CASSQDSPFSPLHF. CDR3 nucleotide sequence: TGTGCCAGCTCACAGGACAGTCCCTTTTCACCCCTCCACTTT.

J is TRBJ1-3 and V is TRBV6-5; D perhaps matches TRBD1 (6 bases). Trimming removed 6 bases from V and 4 bases from J, with 13 bases in between. CDR3 length equals 14 residues. Germline V CDR1 and CDR2: MNHEY, SVGAGI. Here the CDR3 reads CASRHPGVGNTIYF. The CDR3 DNA is TGTGCCAGCAGGCATCCAGGGGTCGGAAACACCATATATTTT.

The chain joins TRBV6-5 to TRBJ2-1, with D perhaps assigned TRBD1 or TRBD2 (6 bases each). Germline lookup yields CDR1 MNHEY and CDR2 SVGAGI. V was shortened by 5 bases and J by 6 bases, with 8 bases between the two germline ends. There are 12 residues in the CDR3. The CDR3 DNA follows: TGTGCCAGCAGTACGGGGGCCAATGAGCAGTTCTTC. Its protein is CASSTGANEQFF.

The chain recombines TRBV4-1 with TRBJ1-2; D gene unclear. CDR1 is MGHRA, CDR2 YSYEKL, per germline. The CDR3 is 14 amino acids. V was shortened by 2 bases and J by 4 bases, with 11 bases between the two germline ends. CDR3: CASSQRSISYGYTF. CDR3 in DNA: TGCGCCAGCAGCCAAAGATCAATTTCCTATGGCTACACCTTC.

The chain carries TRBV7-3 and TRBJ1-1, with D tentatively TRBD1 (5 bases). Germline CDR1 and CDR2: SGHTA and FQGTGA. CDR3 size: 14 residues. The V gene lost 0 bases and the J gene lost 4 bases, with 9 bases spanning the gap. CDR3 DNA sequence: TGTGCCAGCAGCTTAACGTTCGGGGCCACTGAAGCTTTCTTT. It encodes CASSLTFGATEAFF.